This TCR beta chain was sequenced in a study of T cell responses to AZD1222 COVID-19 vaccine (TCRdb year 2021). Regarding the complete study: TCR sequencing was performed for 230 to 250 trial participants, of whom 200 to 210 were given two doses of AZD1222 and around 26 were given two doses of MenACWY control vaccine. Trial participants were enrolled by age into subgroups of 18-55, 56-69 and 70-plus years, and around 140, 26 and 57 TCR-sequenced participants, respectively, were included in these subgroups.

The CDR3 regions of human TCRbeta chains were analyzed by immunosequencing. As for the authors' bioinformatics: Repertoire TCRs were checked for matches against a reference library of SARS-CoV-2-specific TCRs that had been generated using the MIRA antigen-specificity platform. Breadth meant the fraction of unique TCRs that were SARS-CoV-2-associated, whereas depth meant the fraction of total T cells that were SARS-CoV-2-associated. Using the MIRA data, each spike-specific TCR was mapped to the spike region that the TCR reacts to and placed in a CD4 or CD8 class. Log10-transformed breadth and depth values were compared by one-way ANOVA with Sidak's multiple comparisons tests. TCRdb mirrors the immuneACCESS table, restricted to in-frame sequences. Some clones are absent from its copies; in checked studies, under half trace to an unresolved V gene, and the reason for the others is unknown. That table gives V, J and clone size, and the DNA gave D and trimming. The sample contains 120,000 to 150,000 clones, approximately 86% of them found a single time. Around 5.1% of the sample belongs to the ten largest clones.

Sample time point, as interpreted from the label and publication: about 28 days (+/-7) after the second vaccine dose. AZD1222 recipients whose second dose came at about 4 weeks and those whose second dose came at about 12 weeks were combined into one group, since spike-specific TCR depth and breadth did not differ between the two schedules. Vaccinee samples came from UK trials COV001 and COV002, including a single-blind randomized controlled phase 2/3 trial of AZD1222 (ChAdOx1 nCoV-19) in healthy adults. For TCRbeta chain sequencing, PBMC samples from trial participants were taken at day 0 and at day 28 after the second dose. V drops 3 bases and J drops 5 bases, leaving 5 bases in between. From the cysteine through the phenylalanine, the CDR3 covers 11 amino acids. Only CDR3 DNA remains: 33 bases, in frame from the first base. Reading the germline V gene gives CDR1 LGHNA and CDR2 YNFKEQ. Overall study outcomes, separate from this receptor: Because no samples from the day 14 peak response were available, repertoires could be characterized only after the peak T cell response. Spike-specific TCR breadth and depth rose significantly after two AZD1222 doses compared with day 0 and with MenACWY recipients. Participants were mostly white British and included more females than males, and it was suggested by the authors that clonal diversity may have been underestimated. In the small 56-69-year group, the increase in depth fell short of significance, most likely because of low power. Epitopes outside the regions mutated in the B.1.351 and B.1.1.7 variants were reportedly recognized by nearly half of the unique spike-specific TCRs. Conclusions about previously exposed vaccinees are limited because only six or seven AZD1222 recipients were SARS-CoV-2 seropositive at baseline. Vaccine-associated CD4 TCRs spanned the whole spike protein, with dominant responses in regions 160-218 and 743-854.

This clone has more than one count but fewer than ten. Its antigen target is currently unknown. Qualities for individual bases were not recorded, and no much larger clone is one base off. This sequence was found in an adult who received the AZD1222 COVID-19 vaccine. The chain is made from TRBV4-2 and TRBJ2-7, and TRBD2 may be the D gene, going by 5 matching bases. Material: peripheral blood, obtained 28 days after the second AZD1222 dose. The DNA sequence reads TGTGCCAGCAGCCAGGGAGACGAGCAGTACTTC. Its product reads: CASSQGDEQYF.